The entry below gives a single T cell receptor beta chain sequence along with its context. A much larger clone lies a single base off, so this may be a read error. This sample was taken from a study of regulatory T cells in long-lasting Graves disease. The time point here: newly diagnosed GD, antithyroid drugs for less than 3 months. PBMCs were the source of the RNA used for TCR sequencing. The CDR3 consists of 15 residues. V shed 5 bases and J 11 bases; nucleotides not matched to a gene: 12. Germline V gene data show CDR1 as MNHEY and CDR2 as SVGEGT. The TCR beta library used iRepertoire HTBI primers with Arm-PCR amplification of CDR3. TCRdb passed the multiplex PCR reads through MiXCR, listing each CDR3 protein once. The sample consists of more than 350,000 distinct CDR3 sequences, 15% of them appearing once. This sample was shared with a second study, whose subject was T cells in Graves' hyperthyroidism and ophthalmopathy.

V usage is TRBV6-2 or TRBV6-3 and J usage is TRBJ2-5, with 12 nucleotides matching TRBD2. This TCR was recovered from a woman aged 25 to 39 with Graves disease. The sample here was peripheral blood mononuclear cells (PBMCs), taken at new diagnosis, from a patient treated with antithyroid drugs. CDR3 region: CASSGPTSGSNEQYF. The CDR3 DNA is TGTGCCAGCAGTGGCCCGACTAGCGGGAGTAATGAGCAGTACTTC.